The table lists the clone carrying this TCR beta chain with many counts. Its target is unknown. As to time point: newly diagnosed GD, antithyroid drugs for less than 3 months. From PBMCs, RNA was extracted and then used to make the TCR library. The data derive from a study of regulatory T cells in long-lasting Graves disease. Study results and caveats: There were preferences for TRBV28, TRBJ1-2 and TRBJ2-5 in persistent disease. Persistent patients had more shared public clonotypes (2,741) than new patients (just over 950).

Deletions cut 5 bases from V and 2 bases from J, with 10 bases between. CDR1 and CDR2 from the germline V gene are SEHNR and FQNEAQ (reference sequence). The CDR3 extends over 14 amino acids. Arm-PCR with iRepertoire HTBI primers amplified the CDR3 regions for these TCR beta libraries. TCRdb analysed the multiplex PCR reads with MiXCR anew, one entry per CDR3 protein. The sample shows 350,000 to 550,000 distinct CDR3 sequences, 13% to 15% of them seen only once. These sequences were also reported in another study, on T cells in Graves' hyperthyroidism and ophthalmopathy.

The starting material was peripheral blood mononuclear cells (PBMCs), obtained at new diagnosis, from a patient treated with antithyroid drugs. This chain joins TRBV7-9 and TRBJ1-3; D is uncertain. This sequence was found in a woman aged 45-65 years with Graves disease. The CDR3 DNA sequence: TGTGCCAGCAGCCCCCCTGACGCTGGAAACACCATATATTTT. Its translation is CASSPPDAGNTIYF.